Listed below are T cell receptor beta chains from one sample, sequenced in a study of OX40 agonist ivuxolimab in advanced cancers. Profiled with immunoSEQ multiplex PCR; TCRdb holds only in-frame clones, not every one. This sample has about 35,000 clones, with about 90% found just once. The source was CD4+ or CD8+ T cells sorted from blood, collected in a trial of the OX40 agonist ivuxolimab. The receptors shown here come from an adult with an advanced solid tumor such as melanoma, head and neck, liver or kidney cancer. CDR3s include the opening cysteine and the closing phenylalanine or tryptophan. The D gene is left open where the match is weak. Not all rows give a size; the values are once, few, many and, for expanded clones, a class.

abundance	v_gene	d_gene	j_gene	CDR3nt	CDR3aa
.	TRBV9	TRBD1	TRBJ2-7	TGTGCCAGCAAACGGACAGGGGGTTCCTACGAGCAGTACTTC	CASKRTGGSYEQYF
.	TRBV11-2	.	TRBJ1-2	TGTGCCAGCAGCGGGACGGCCGTTCCTAACTATGGCTACACCTTC	CASSGTAVPNYGYTF
.	TRBV7-6	TRBD2	TRBJ2-5	TGTGCCAGCAGCTTAGCTCTAGCGGGAGTCCCGGAGACCCAGTACTTC	CASSLALAGVPETQYF
.	TRBV6-5	TRBD1	TRBJ2-1	TGTGCCAGCAGTTACCAGGGGGCGAACAATGAGCAGTTCTTC	CASSYQGANNEQFF
once	TRBV10-3	.	TRBJ1-4	TGTGCCATCAGTGACGGGAGCCGAGGGGAAAAACTGTTTTTT	CAISDGSRGEKLFF
.	TRBV11-2	TRBD1	TRBJ1-3	TGTGCCAGCAGCAGGGACAGGGGATACTCTGGAAACACCATATATTTT	CASSRDRGYSGNTIYF
.	TRBV5-4	.	TRBJ2-5	TGTGCCAGCAGCTATAACAAGGACAGCCTTAGGGGTCGAGAGACCCAGTACTTC	CASSYNKDSLRGRETQYF
.	TRBV7-6	TRBD2	TRBJ2-1	TGTGCCAGCAGCTTAGGGCTGGGAGCGGGAGGACCCTACAATGAGCAGTTCTTC	CASSLGLGAGGPYNEQFF
.	TRBV6-5	TRBD1	TRBJ2-2	TGTGCCAGCAGTCCAGGGGGCGGGGAGCTGTTTTTT	CASSPGGGELFF
.	TRBV7-9	TRBD2	TRBJ2-1	TGTGCCAGCAGCGGTACTAGCGGGGTCGTAAATTACAATGAGCAGTTCTTC	CASSGTSGVVNYNEQFF
.	TRBV4-3	.	TRBJ2-7	TGCGCCAGCAGCCAAAATTCTTGGGCTTACGAGCAGTACTTC	CASSQNSWAYEQYF
.	TRBV4-1	.	TRBJ2-1	TGCGCCAGCAGCCAAGTAATCGGGAGACCCTACAATGAGCAGTTCTTC	CASSQVIGRPYNEQFF
.	TRBV9	.	TRBJ2-3	TGTGCCAGCAGCGTAAGGACGGGTCGAGAAACAGATACGCAGTATTTT	CASSVRTGRETDTQYF
once	TRBV7-9	.	TRBJ1-1	TGTGCCAGCAGCCAAGGGTTCACTGAAGCTTTCTTT	CASSQGFTEAFF
.	TRBV5-6	.	TRBJ2-5	TGTGCCAGCAGCTTTTCCGTGCAAGAGACCCAGTACTTC	CASSFSVQETQYF
.	TRBV30	.	TRBJ1-1	TGTGCCTGGAGTCGAGGTCTACAGTTGAACACTGAAGCTTTCTTT	CAWSRGLQLNTEAFF
.	TRBV19	TRBD2	TRBJ2-1	TGTGCCAGTAGTATCCCCGGGAGGGGCGATAATGAGCAGTTCTTC	CASSIPGRGDNEQFF
.	TRBV13	TRBD1	TRBJ2-1	TGTGCCAGCCGCGGACAGGATTACAATGAGCAGTTCTTC	CASRGQDYNEQFF
.	TRBV15	.	TRBJ2-2	TGTGCCACCAGCAGAGATCTGGGTAACACCGGGGAGCTGTTTTTT	CATSRDLGNTGELFF
.	TRBV21-1	.	TRBJ2-1	TGTGCCAGCAGCAACAGGGGTGCAAATGAGCAGTTCTTC	CASSNRGANEQFF
.	TRBV7-6	.	TRBJ2-7	TGTGCCAGCAGCTTAAGGAGTGGGGGCACCTACGAGCAGTACTTC	CASSLRSGGTYEQYF
.	TRBV2	.	TRBJ2-7	TGTGCCAGCAGTGAAGAACCAAGCTCCTACGAGCAGTACTTC	CASSEEPSSYEQYF
.	TRBV27	.	TRBJ1-1	TGTGCCAGCAGTATAAGACCCGGGTGGGTGAACACTGAAGCTTTCTTT	CASSIRPGWVNTEAFF
.	TRBV19	.	TRBJ2-6	TGTGCCAGTACTATGGGAGGCTATCGTGGGGCCAACGTCCTGACTTTC	CASTMGGYRGANVLTF
once	TRBV6-5	.	TRBJ2-3	TGTGCCAGCAGTTACCATAGGGGGAGAACAGATACGCAGTATTTT	CASSYHRGRTDTQYF
.	TRBV11-3	TRBD2	TRBJ2-7	TGTGCCAGCAGCTTAGACGCGGGAGCATGGGCCGAGCAGTACTTC	CASSLDAGAWAEQYF
.	TRBV7-9	.	TRBJ2-3	TGTGCCAGCAGCTACGGACAGGGGTGGGGACTAGAGGGCACAGATACGCAGTATTTT	CASSYGQGWGLEGTDTQYF
.	TRBV5-4	TRBD2	TRBJ2-7	TGTGCCAGCAGCTTTAAGCCCCTAGCGGGGATCGACGAGCAGTACTTC	CASSFKPLAGIDEQYF
.	TRBV7-8	TRBD1	TRBJ2-7	TGTGCCAGCAGCTTGCGCCGGGACAGGGCCTACGAGCAGTACTTC	CASSLRRDRAYEQYF
.	TRBV6-6	TRBD2	TRBJ2-1	TGTGCCAGCAGAAAGGGACTAGCGAGCTCCTACAATGAGCAGTTCTTC	CASRKGLASSYNEQFF